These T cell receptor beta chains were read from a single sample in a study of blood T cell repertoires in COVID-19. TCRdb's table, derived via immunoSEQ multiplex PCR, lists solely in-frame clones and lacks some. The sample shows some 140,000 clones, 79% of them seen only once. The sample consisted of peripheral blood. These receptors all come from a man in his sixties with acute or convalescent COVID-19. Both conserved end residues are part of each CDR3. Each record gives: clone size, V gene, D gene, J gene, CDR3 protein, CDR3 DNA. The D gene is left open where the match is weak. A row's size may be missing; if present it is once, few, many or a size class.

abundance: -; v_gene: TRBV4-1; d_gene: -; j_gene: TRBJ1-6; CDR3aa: CASSQGFPGDSPLHF; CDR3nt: TGCGCCAGCAGCCAAGGGTTTCCAGGGGATTCACCCCTCCACTTT
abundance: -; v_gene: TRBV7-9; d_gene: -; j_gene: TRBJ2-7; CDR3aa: CASSLDRSYEQYF; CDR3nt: TGTGCCAGCAGCTTAGATCGCTCCTACGAGCAGTACTTC
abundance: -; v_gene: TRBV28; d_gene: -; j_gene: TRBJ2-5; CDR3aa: CASSLKGKTQYF; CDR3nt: TGTGCCAGCAGTCTGAAGGGGAAGACCCAGTACTTC
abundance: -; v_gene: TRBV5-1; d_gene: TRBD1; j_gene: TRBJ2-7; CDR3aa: CASSLAQGGGEQYF; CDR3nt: TGCGCCAGCAGCTTGGCCCAAGGGGGCGGAGAGCAGTACTTC
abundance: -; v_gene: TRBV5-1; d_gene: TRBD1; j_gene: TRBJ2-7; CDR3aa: CASSLGGTARYEQYF; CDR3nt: TGCGCCAGCAGCTTGGGAGGGACAGCCCGATACGAGCAGTACTTC
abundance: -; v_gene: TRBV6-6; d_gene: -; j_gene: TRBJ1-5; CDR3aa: CASSYSNVGGQPQHF; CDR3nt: TGTGCCAGCAGTTACTCGAATGTGGGGGGGCAGCCCCAGCATTTT
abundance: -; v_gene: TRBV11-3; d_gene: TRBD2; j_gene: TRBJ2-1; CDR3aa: CASSGGASGREYEQFF; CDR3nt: TGTGCCAGCAGCGGGGGAGCTAGCGGGAGGGAATATGAGCAGTTCTTC
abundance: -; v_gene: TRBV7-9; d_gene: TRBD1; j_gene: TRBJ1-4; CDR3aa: CASSPGTGEEKLFF; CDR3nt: TGTGCCAGCAGCCCCGGGACAGGGGAAGAAAAACTGTTTTTT
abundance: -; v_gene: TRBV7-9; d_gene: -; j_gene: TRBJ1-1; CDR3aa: CASSLVRGNMNTEAFF; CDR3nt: TGTGCCAGCAGCTTAGTACGGGGTAATATGAACACTGAAGCTTTCTTT
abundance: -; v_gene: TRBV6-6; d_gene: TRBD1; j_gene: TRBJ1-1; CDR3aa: CASSYFGRGLNTEAFF; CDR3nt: TGTGCCAGCAGTTACTTCGGCAGGGGGCTGAACACTGAAGCTTTCTTT
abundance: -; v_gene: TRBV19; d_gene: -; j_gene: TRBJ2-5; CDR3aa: CASSSPGWETQYF; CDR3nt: TGTGCCAGTAGTTCCCCGGGATGGGAGACCCAGTACTTC
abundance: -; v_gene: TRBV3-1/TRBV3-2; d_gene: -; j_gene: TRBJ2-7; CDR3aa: CASSLTWGGTRSYEQYF; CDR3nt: TGTGCCAGCAGCCTAACTTGGGGTGGGACTCGCTCCTACGAGCAGTACTTC
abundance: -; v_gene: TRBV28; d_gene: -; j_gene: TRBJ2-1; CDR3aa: CASSFIQGYEQFF; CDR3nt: TGTGCCAGCAGTTTCATCCAGGGCTATGAGCAGTTCTTC
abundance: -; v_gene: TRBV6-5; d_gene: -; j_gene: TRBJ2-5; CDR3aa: CASIKGGTEETQYF; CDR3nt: TGTGCCAGCATAAAAGGCGGGACAGAAGAGACCCAGTACTTC
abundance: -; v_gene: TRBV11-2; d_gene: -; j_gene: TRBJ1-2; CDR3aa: CASSLGQVNYGYTF; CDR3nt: TGTGCCAGCAGCTTAGGTCAGGTGAACTATGGCTACACCTTC
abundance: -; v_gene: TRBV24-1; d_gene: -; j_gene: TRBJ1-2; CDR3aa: CATRGGGGGYTF; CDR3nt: TGTGCCACGAGAGGAGGAGGAGGTGGCTACACCTTC
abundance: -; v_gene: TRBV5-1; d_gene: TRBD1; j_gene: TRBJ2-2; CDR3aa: CASSPRTGWTGELFF; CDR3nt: TGCGCCAGCAGCCCCCGGACAGGATGGACCGGGGAGCTGTTTTTT
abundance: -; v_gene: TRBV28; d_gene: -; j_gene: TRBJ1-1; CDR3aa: CASSLTGYEAFF; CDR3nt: TGTGCCAGCAGTTTAACAGGGTATGAAGCTTTCTTT
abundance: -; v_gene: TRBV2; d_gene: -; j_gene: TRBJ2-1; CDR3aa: CASSEAKGFGEQFF; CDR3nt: TGTGCCAGCAGTGAAGCGAAGGGGTTCGGTGAGCAGTTCTTC
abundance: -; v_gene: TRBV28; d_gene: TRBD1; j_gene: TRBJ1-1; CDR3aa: CASYGTGATEAFF; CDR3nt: TGTGCCAGCTACGGGACAGGGGCCACTGAAGCTTTCTTT
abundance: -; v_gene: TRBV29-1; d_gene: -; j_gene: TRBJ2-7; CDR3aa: CSVVEGYEQYF; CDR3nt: TGCAGCGTTGTTGAGGGATACGAGCAGTACTTC
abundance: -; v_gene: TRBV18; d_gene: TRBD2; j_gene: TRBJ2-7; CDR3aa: CASSGGGYEQYF; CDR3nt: TGTGCCAGCTCCGGGGGGGGCTACGAGCAGTACTTC
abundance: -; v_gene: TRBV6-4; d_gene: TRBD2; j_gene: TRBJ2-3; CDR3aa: CASSESGGRDTQYF; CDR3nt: TGTGCCAGCAGTGAGAGCGGGGGGCGGGATACGCAGTATTTT
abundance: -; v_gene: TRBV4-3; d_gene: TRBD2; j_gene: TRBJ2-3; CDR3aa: CASSISGSGTDTQYF; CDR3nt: TGCGCCAGCAGTATTAGCGGGAGCGGCACAGATACGCAGTATTTT
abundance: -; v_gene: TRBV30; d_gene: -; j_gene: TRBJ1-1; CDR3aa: CAWVFLRGKTEAFF; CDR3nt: TGTGCCTGGGTATTTCTTAGGGGGAAAACTGAAGCTTTCTTT
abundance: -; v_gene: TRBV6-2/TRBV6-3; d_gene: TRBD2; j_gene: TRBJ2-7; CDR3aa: CASSSGTSGWSEEQYF; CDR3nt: TGTGCCAGCAGTTCTGGGACTAGCGGGTGGTCCGAAGAGCAGTACTTC
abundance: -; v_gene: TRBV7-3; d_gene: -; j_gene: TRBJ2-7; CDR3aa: CASSYDEGREQYF; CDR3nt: TGTGCCAGCAGCTATGATGAGGGCCGCGAGCAGTACTTC
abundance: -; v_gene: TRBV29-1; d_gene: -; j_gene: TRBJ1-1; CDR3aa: CSALQQGPNTEAFF; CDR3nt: TGCAGCGCCCTCCAGCAGGGGCCGAACACTGAAGCTTTCTTT
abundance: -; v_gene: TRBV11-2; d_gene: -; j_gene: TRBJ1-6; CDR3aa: CASRYGETNSPLHF; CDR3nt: TGTGCCAGCAGGTACGGGGAAACGAATTCACCCCTCCACTTT
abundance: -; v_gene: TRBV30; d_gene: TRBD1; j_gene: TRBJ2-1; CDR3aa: CAWLTGGAYNEQFF; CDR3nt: TGTGCCTGGTTGACAGGGGGCGCCTACAATGAGCAGTTCTTC
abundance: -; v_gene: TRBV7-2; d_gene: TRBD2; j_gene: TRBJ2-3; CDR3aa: CASSYIAGAPDTQYF; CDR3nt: TGTGCCAGCAGCTACATAGCGGGAGCCCCAGATACGCAGTATTTT
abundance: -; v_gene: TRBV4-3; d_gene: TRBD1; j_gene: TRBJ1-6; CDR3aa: CASSGDRETSPLHF; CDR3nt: TGCGCCAGCAGCGGCGACAGGGAAACTTCACCCCTCCACTTT
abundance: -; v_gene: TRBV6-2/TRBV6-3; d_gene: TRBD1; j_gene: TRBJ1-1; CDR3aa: CASSRTGMNTEAFF; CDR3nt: TGTGCCAGCAGTCGGACAGGGATGAACACTGAAGCTTTCTTT
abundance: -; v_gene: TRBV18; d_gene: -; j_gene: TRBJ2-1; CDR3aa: CASSPEVGVVDEQFF; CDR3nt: TGTGCCAGCTCACCCGAGGTCGGGGTGGTCGATGAGCAGTTCTTC
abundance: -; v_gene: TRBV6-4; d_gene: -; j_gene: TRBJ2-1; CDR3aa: CASGGLCNEQFF; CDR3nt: TGTGCCAGCGGCGGACTTTGCAATGAGCAGTTCTTC
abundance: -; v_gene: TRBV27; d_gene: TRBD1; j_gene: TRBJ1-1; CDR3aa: CASSLRYRGLDTEAFF; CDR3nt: TGTGCCAGCAGTTTAAGATACAGGGGGCTCGACACTGAAGCTTTCTTT
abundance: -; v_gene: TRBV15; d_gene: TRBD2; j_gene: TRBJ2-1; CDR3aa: CATSRPTSGSLYEQFF; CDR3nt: TGTGCCACCAGCAGACCGACTAGCGGGAGTCTCTATGAGCAGTTCTTC
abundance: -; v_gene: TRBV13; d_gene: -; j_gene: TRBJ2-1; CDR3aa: CASRWKAGSYNEQFF; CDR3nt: TGTGCCAGCAGGTGGAAGGCGGGCTCCTACAATGAGCAGTTCTTC
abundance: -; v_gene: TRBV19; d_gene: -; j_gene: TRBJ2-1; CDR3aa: CASSTPGRNEQFF; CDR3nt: TGTGCCAGTAGTACCCCGGGTAGGAATGAGCAGTTCTTC
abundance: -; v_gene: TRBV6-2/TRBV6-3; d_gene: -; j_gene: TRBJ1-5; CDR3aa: CASSLERGDIPSQPQHF; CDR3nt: TGTGCCAGCAGCCTAGAACGGGGGGATATACCTTCTCAGCCCCAGCATTTT
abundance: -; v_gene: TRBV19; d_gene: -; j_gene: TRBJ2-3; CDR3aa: CASSTNRGGTQYF; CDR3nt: TGTGCCAGTAGTACCAACAGGGGAGGTACGCAGTATTTT
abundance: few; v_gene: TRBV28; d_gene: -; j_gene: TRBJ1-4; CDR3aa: CASSLAGPNEKLFF; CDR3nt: TGTGCCAGCAGTTTGGCAGGCCCGAATGAAAAACTGTTTTTT
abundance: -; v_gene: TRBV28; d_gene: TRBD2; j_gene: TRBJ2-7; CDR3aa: CASSFLAGGAGGTYEQYF; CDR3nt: TGTGCCAGCAGTTTCCTAGCGGGAGGGGCAGGGGGGACCTACGAGCAGTACTTC
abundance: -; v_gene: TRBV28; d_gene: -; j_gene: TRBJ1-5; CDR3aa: CASSQARQPQHF; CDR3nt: TGTGCCAGCAGCCAGGCGCGACAGCCCCAGCATTTT
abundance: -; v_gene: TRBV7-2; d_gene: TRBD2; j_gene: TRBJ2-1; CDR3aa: CASSLGPGAGTHEQFF; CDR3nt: TGTGCCAGCAGCTTAGGCCCGGGAGCGGGAACCCATGAGCAGTTCTTC
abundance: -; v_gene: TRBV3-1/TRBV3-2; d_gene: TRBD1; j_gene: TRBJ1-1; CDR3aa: CASSPYTLTGSGTEAFF; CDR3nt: TGTGCCAGCAGCCCCTACACATTGACAGGGTCGGGGACTGAAGCTTTCTTT